Each of the 15 T cell receptor beta chains below was sequenced from the same sample in a study of blood T cells in healthy people across ages. Together with a sample-barcoded 5' primer, a J-beta primer mix was included in a second PCR lasting roughly 6 to 12 cycles. TCRdb independently ran MiXCR on the 5' RACE reads; one entry per CDR3 protein. This sample has some 1.4 million distinct CDR3 sequences, with approximately 42% found just once. Sequencing used blood. The receptors were sampled from a woman aged 18-29 years in good health.

J is TRBJ2-1 and V is TRBV27; no firm D call. The V and J ends lost 6 bases and 4 bases respectively, with 16 bases between them. The CDR3 runs to 15 residues. Germline lookup yields CDR1 MNHEY and CDR2 SMNVEV (reference sequence). The CDR3 region is CASSLVTPLYNEQFF. The CDR3 DNA follows: TGTGCCAGCAGCCTAGTGACCCCCCTTTACAATGAGCAGTTCTTC.

This clonotype was seen a few times. CDR3 DNA: TGTGCCAGCAGTTCGGCTGTCGGCTACGAGCAGTACTTC. This encodes CASSSAVGYEQYF. J is TRBJ2-7 and V is TRBV27; D gene unclear. Germline V gene data show CDR1 as MNHEY and CDR2 as SMNVEV (reference sequence). The CDR3 consists of 13 residues. Trimming stripped 4 bases from V and 3 bases from J, with 10 bases between.

The rearrangement joins TRBV6-6 to TRBJ1-2; TRBD1 matches 8 bases. The ends lost 8 bases at V and 2 bases at J; junction bases unmatched: 13. The CDR3 spans 16 residues. CDR1 and CDR2 (germline): MNHNY, SVGAGI (reference sequence). In nucleotides, the CDR3 is TGTGCCAGCGGGACGTTTAGGACAGGGTTCAACTATGGCTACACCTTC. Translating it yields CASGTFRTGFNYGYTF.

The V and J genes are TRBV2 and TRBJ1-5, with 8 bases aligning to TRBD1. V lost 6 bases and J lost 0; bases outside the gene matches: 4. Germline CDR1 is SNHLY and CDR2 is FYNNEI. CDR3 length equals 15 residues. CDR3 in amino acids: CASRDGTGSNQPQHF. The CDR3 region has the DNA TGTGCCAGCAGGGACGGGACAGGTAGCAATCAGCCCCAGCATTTT. The full variable domain, with the rest looked up from reference TRBV2 and TRBJ1-5, is EPEVTQTPSHQVTQMGQEVILRCVPISNHLYFYWYRQILGQKVEFLVSFYNNEISEKSEIFDDQFSVERPDGSNFTLKIRSTKLEDSAMYFCASRDGTGSNQPQHFGDGTRLSIL.

The rearrangement joins TRBV10-3 to TRBJ2-3; a weak D match, TRBD2 (6 bases). CDR1 is ENHRY, CDR2 SYGVKD, per germline. V lost 6 bases, J lost 1 base, and 17 bases lay in between. The CDR3 has 16 residues. DNA of the CDR3: TGTGCCATCAGAATTATAGAGGGAGGAGGCACAGATACGCAGTATTTT. Translating it yields CAIRIIEGGGTDTQYF.

The chain employs TRBV7-9 and TRBJ1-2; maybe TRBD1 (6 bases). The CDR3 extends over 16 amino acids. V lost 1 base to trimming and J lost 3 bases, with 15 bases between them. Germline-derived CDR1 and CDR2 are SEHNR and FQNEAQ (reference sequence). The CDR3 DNA is TGTGCCAGCAGCTTAGGGGGTCCAGGGGTTGACTATGGCTACACCTTC. It codes for CASSLGGPGVDYGYTF.

This clonotype has just a few counts. V and J are TRBV24-1 and TRBJ2-1, with 9 bases matching TRBD1. Germline V gene lookup returns CDR1 KGHDR and CDR2 SFDVKD. The V segment lost 3 bases and the J segment 8 bases; nucleotides outside the gene matches: 7. The length of the CDR3 is 15 residues. CDR3 sequence reads: CATSDRDRDGDEQFF. CDR3 DNA sequence: TGTGCCACCAGTGATAGGGACAGGGATGGGGATGAGCAGTTCTTC.

This clonotype has only one observation. V and J are TRBV2 and TRBJ2-3; D is unresolved. CDR1 SNHLY and CDR2 FYNNEI come from the germline V gene. The CDR3 totals 14 residues. Trimming cost V 7 bases and J 4 bases, with 15 bases left between them. DNA of the CDR3: TGTGCCAGCATTTTCGCCGACTCCCCAGATACGCAGTATTTT. This gives the protein CASIFADSPDTQYF.

The V call is TRBV7-9, the J call TRBJ2-1; 7 bases are shared with TRBD1. CDR1 SEHNR and CDR2 FQNEAQ come from the germline V gene (reference sequence). This CDR3 is built from 14 residues. The J segment lost 3 bases and the V segment lost 7 bases, leaving 6 bases of the junction unmatched. The CDR3 is CASTAGQVYNEQFF. The CDR3, as DNA: TGTGCCAGCACCGCCGGACAGGTCTACAATGAGCAGTTCTTC.

Concerning this clonotype itself: Its ends do not fully match the called genes, so a read error is possible. The chain has TRBV20-1 and TRBJ2-6, with D unclear. CDR1 and CDR2 from the germline V gene are DFQATT and SNEGSKA (reference sequence). This CDR3 is 14 amino acids long. The CDR3 coding sequence is TGTAGTGCGCGGAGTAGCTCTGGGGCCAACGTCCTGACTTTC. Translating gives CSARSSSGANVLTF.

This clonotype has more than one count but fewer than ten. The chain carries TRBV29-1 and TRBJ1-1; the D is unclear. The CDR3 has 13 residues. The germline CDR1 and CDR2 sequences are SQVTM and ANQGSEA. The V end was cut by 4 bases, the J end by 0 bases, with 9 bases between. Here the CDR3 DNA reads TGCAGCGTTGGCCCCCAAATGAACACTGAAGCTTTCTTT. Its protein is CSVGPQMNTEAFF. The whole variable domain, remainder taken from reference TRBV29-1 and TRBJ1-1, is SAVISQKPSRDICQRGTSLTIQCQVDSQVTMMFWYRQQPGQSLTLIATANQGSEATYESGFVIDKFPISRPNLTFSTLTVSNMSPEDSSIYLCSVGPQMNTEAFFGQGTRLTVV.

The rearrangement uses TRBV3-1 and TRBJ2-7; the match to TRBD2 covers 11 bases. V lost 1 base and J lost 2; bases outside the gene matches: 13. The CDR3 runs 19 residues. CDR1 is LGHDT and CDR2 is YNNKEL in the germline V gene (reference sequence). In DNA, the CDR3 is TGTGCCAGCAGCCAAGTCCCTCTACGGACTAGCGGGTCAGCCTACGAGCAGTACTTC. Its translation: CASSQVPLRTSGSAYEQYF.

V and J are TRBV25-1 and TRBJ1-1; 10 nucleotides align to TRBD1. Trimming removed 5 bases from V and 11 bases from J; junction bases left unmatched: 8. Germline values: CDR1 MGHDK, CDR2 SYGVNS. CDR3 length: 13 residues. The CDR3 reads CASSQAGTGAAFF. Written as DNA, the CDR3 is TGTGCCAGCAGTCAGGCGGGGACAGGGGCTGCTTTCTTT.

This clonotype has only a few counts. The chain uses TRBV12-3 or TRBV12-4 and TRBJ2-1, with 11 positions matching TRBD2. After removal of 6 bases from V and 5 bases from J, the junction contained 3 bases not matched to a gene. The CDR3 runs to 14 residues. The CDR3 loop reads CASRGLAANNEQFF. The CDR3, as DNA: TGTGCCAGCAGGGGACTAGCGGCCAACAATGAGCAGTTCTTC.

V is TRBV7-2 and J is TRBJ1-1, with D tentatively TRBD1 (5 bases). The germline V and J ends were trimmed by 5 bases and 1 base, with 11 bases remaining between them. The length of the CDR3 is 14 residues. The germline gives CDR1 SGHTA, CDR2 FQGNSA. DNA for the CDR3: TGTGCCAGCAGCACGGACGGACAGAACACTGAAGCTTTCTTT. Its protein is CASSTDGQNTEAFF.